This T cell receptor beta chain was profiled in a study of TIL therapy for anti-PD-1-resistant metastatic lung cancer. The immunoSEQ assay was v3. The data were produced by immunoSEQ multiplex PCR, yet TCRdb's version contains in-frame clones alone and is incomplete. Counted here are approximately 22,000 clones, about two thirds occurring once; the ten biggest clones make up approximately 2%. Time point here: pre-treatment sample, taken before nivolumab and TIL therapy. The CDR3 sequence is 11 residues long. With 10 bases removed from V and 9 bases from J, the gap between germline ends came to 10 bases. CDR1 SNHLY and CDR2 FYNNEI come from the germline V gene.

Specimen: blood, collected at baseline. The chain uses TRBV2 and TRBJ1-6; D gene uncertain. The origin of this receptor is a person aged 25-85 years with non-small cell lung cancer. CDR3 region: CATQGSSPLHF. The CDR3 nucleotides are TGTGCCACACAAGGGAGTTCACCCCTCCACTTT.